This paragraph covers one T cell receptor beta chain sequence. The data belong to a study of T cell changes during pregnancy in multiple sclerosis. Data came from immunoSEQ multiplex PCR; TCRdb stores just in-frame clones and leaves some out. The table includes over 30,000 clones, roughly 85% detected once. The germline V gene has CDR1 SGHTA and CDR2 FQGTGA. V lost 5 bases and J 1 base, leaving 14 bases between the germline ends. The length of the CDR3 is 15 residues. The gene calls are TRBV7-3 and TRBJ1-1; TRBD1 is a possible D gene (6 bases). The sample here was CD4+ T cells from peripheral blood mononuclear cells, taken before pregnancy. This sequence originates from a female donor with multiple sclerosis, enrolled in a pregnancy study. DNA for the CDR3: TGTGCCAGCAGCCCATCGGGACAAAGGAACACTGAAGCTTTCTTT. Protein product: CASSPSGQRNTEAFF. The entire variable domain, with the rest obtained from reference TRBV7-3 and TRBJ1-1, is as follows: GAGVSQTPSNKVTEKGKYVELRCDPISGHTALYWYRQSLGQGPEFLIYFQGTGAADDSGLPNDRFFAVRPEGSVSTLKIQRTERGDSAVYLCASSPSGQRNTEAFFGQGTRLTVV.